The 18 T cell receptor beta chains below come from one sample, sequenced in a study of T cells in Graves' hyperthyroidism and ophthalmopathy. Amplification targeted TCR beta CDR3 regions from RNA transcripts. A first-round RT-PCR of the TCR CDR3 used the HTBI primer set. TCRdb called the multiplex PCR reads again in MiXCR, with one record for every CDR3 protein. Of 400,000 or so distinct CDR3 sequences in the sample, about 14% were seen once. Sequencing was carried out using blood. These receptors originate from a man aged 50 to 59 with Graves' ophthalmopathy.

Only a few counts were recorded for this clonotype. This chain links TRBV20-1 with TRBJ2-3; TRBD2 matches 9 bases. The CDR3 is 16 amino acids. The V gene's germline CDR1 is DFQATT and CDR2 SNEGSKA (reference sequence). J gave up 2 bases and V 1 base, and 7 bases lay outside the gene matches. In DNA form, the CDR3 reads TGCAGTGCTAGAGCCGATACTAGCGGGTACACAGATACGCAGTATTTT. It encodes CSARADTSGYTDTQYF.

The chain joins TRBV6-2 or TRBV6-3 to TRBJ2-4; the D call may be TRBD1 or TRBD2 (5 bases each). Trimming cost V 7 bases and J 0 bases, with 16 bases left between them. CDR1 and CDR2 from the germline V gene are MNHEY and SVGEGT. The CDR3 is made up of 16 amino acids. For the CDR3, the DNA is TGTGCCAGCAATAGAGGGACGTCGTTAGCCAAAAACATTCAGTACTTC. Translating it yields CASNRGTSLAKNIQYF.

The V gene is TRBV10-3, the J gene TRBJ2-4; a possible D gene is TRBD1 (5 bases). The V end lost 3 bases, the J end lost 0 bases, and 6 bases lay between the germline ends. The CDR3 spans 14 residues. Germline V lookup: CDR1 ENHRY, CDR2 SYGVKD. CDR3 nucleotides: TGTGCCATCAGTGAAGGGGAAGCCAAAAACATTCAGTACTTC. Amino acid sequence: CAISEGEAKNIQYF.

This clonotype showed up many times. V and J are TRBV20-1 and TRBJ2-7; no clear D gene. The ends were cut back, 0 bases at V and 4 bases at J, with 7 bases in the middle. Germline CDR1 DFQATT, CDR2 SNEGSKA (reference sequence). CDR3 length: 12 residues. The CDR3: CSARDPLYEQYF. CDR3 sequence (DNA): TGCAGTGCTAGAGATCCCCTATACGAGCAGTACTTC.

The chain carries TRBV4-1 and TRBJ2-7; D is undetermined. The length of the CDR3 is 14 residues. Germline V gives CDR1 MGHRA, CDR2 YSYEKL. V dropped 4 bases and J dropped 0 bases, with 10 bases sitting between them. The CDR3 bases are TGCGCCAGCAGCCTACTGACCCGCTCCTACGAGCAGTACTTC. Translated, it gives CASSLLTRSYEQYF.

This clonotype was seen at least ten times. The V gene is TRBV10-1, the J gene TRBJ1-6, with TRBD1 matching 7 bases. Germline V gives CDR1 WNHNN, CDR2 SYGVQD (reference sequence). After removal of 4 bases from V and 7 bases from J, the junction contained 1 base not matched to a gene. The CDR3 has 13 amino acids. The CDR3 nucleotides are TGCGCCAGCAGTGGACAGGGCAATTCACCCCTCCACTTT. Its translation: CASSGQGNSPLHF.

This clonotype was seen repeatedly, ten times or more. V gene TRBV3-1 combines with J gene TRBJ1-1; D call uncertain. The CDR3 has 15 amino acids. Per the germline V gene, CDR1 is LGHDT and CDR2 is YNNKEL (reference sequence). Trimming took off 1 base at V and 4 bases at J, with 13 bases between the two ends. The CDR3 loop reads CASSQAVRRLTEAFF. The CDR3 nucleotides read TGTGCCAGCAGCCAAGCTGTTAGGAGGCTCACTGAAGCTTTCTTT.

This clonotype came up many times. The chain couples TRBV6-1 to TRBJ2-7; 7 bases are shared with TRBD1. The germline V gene encodes CDR1 MNHNS and CDR2 SASEGT. J was trimmed by 6 bases and V by 7 bases; bases with no gene match: 9. The CDR3 has 13 residues. The CDR3 reads CASTRQGEGEQYF. The DNA for the CDR3 is TGTGCCAGCACCAGGCAGGGGGAAGGCGAGCAGTACTTC.

This clonotype was observed many times. J is TRBJ2-5 and V is TRBV2; D is undetermined. The germline V gene encodes CDR1 SNHLY and CDR2 FYNNEI. Trimming stripped 4 bases from V and 5 bases from J, with 8 bases between. CDR3 length: 12 residues. The CDR3 region is CASSVLSETQYF. The CDR3 coding sequence is TGTGCCAGCAGTGTTCTTTCGGAGACCCAGTACTTC. The whole variable domain, remainder taken from reference TRBV2 and TRBJ2-5, is EPEVTQTPSHQVTQMGQEVILRCVPISNHLYFYWYRQILGQKVEFLVSFYNNEISEKSEIFDDQFSVERPDGSNFTLKIRSTKLEDSAMYFCASSVLSETQYFGPGTRLLVL.

This clonotype was counted only a few times. J is TRBJ1-1 and V is TRBV10-3; possibly TRBD1 for D (6 bases). V lost 4 bases and J lost 6, with 18 bases in between. CDR1 is ENHRY, CDR2 SYGVKD, per germline. The CDR3 runs 15 residues. CDR3 bases: TGTGCCATCAGTGGGCTACAGGGAAGCGCGTCTGAAGCTTTCTTT. Residues: CAISGLQGSASEAFF.

Ten or more counts support this clonotype. J is TRBJ1-1 and V is TRBV2, with a possible D match to TRBD1 (6 bases). The CDR3 contains 13 residues. Germline values: CDR1 SNHLY, CDR2 FYNNEI. The germline V and J ends were trimmed by 6 bases and 1 base, with 9 bases remaining between them. CDR3 sequence (DNA): TGTGCCAGCAGGGTGACAGGGAACACTGAAGCTTTCTTT. Its protein is CASRVTGNTEAFF.

This clonotype was seen at least ten times. This chain joins TRBV6-1 and TRBJ2-2; 7 bases map to TRBD2. V lost 5 bases, J lost 6 bases, and 15 bases stayed unmatched. CDR1 is MNHNS, CDR2 SASEGT, per germline. CDR3 size: 17 residues. Here the CDR3 DNA reads TGTGCCAGCAGTAGAGTACTAGCGCCAACTCCCCCCGGGGAGCTGTTTTTT. Translation gives CASSRVLAPTPPGELFF.

The sample holds many counts of this clonotype. The rearrangement links TRBV3-1 to TRBJ1-3; no definite D call. CDR1 is LGHDT and CDR2 is YNNKEL in the germline V gene (reference sequence). Deletions cut 4 bases from V and 0 bases from J, with 13 bases between. The CDR3 runs to 16 residues. The CDR3 DNA follows: TGTGCCAGCAGCCGACCTCTCCGGAGCTCTGGAAACACCATATATTTT. This codes for CASSRPLRSSGNTIYF.

The V gene is TRBV6-1, the J gene TRBJ1-2; TRBD1 agrees at 8 bases. This CDR3 region has 16 residues. The germline gives CDR1 MNHNS, CDR2 SASEGT. V dropped 5 bases and J dropped 6; count of bases not matched to a gene: 14. CDR3 sequence: CASSSNQPLGQDGYTF. The CDR3 nucleotides are TGTGCCAGCAGTTCCAACCAGCCTCTGGGACAGGATGGCTACACCTTC.

This clonotype was detected ten times or more. The V and J genes are TRBV24-1 and TRBJ2-7; no firm D call. This CDR3 has 12 residues. Per germline, CDR1 KGHDR and CDR2 SFDVKD. The V end was cut by 3 bases, the J end by 7 bases, with 9 bases between. The CDR3, as DNA: TGTGCCACCAGTGATGCCGGGTGGGAGCAGTACTTC. This sequence encodes CATSDAGWEQYF.

This clonotype was found a few times. This chain connects TRBV5-1 to TRBJ2-4; TRBD2 aligns across 8 bases. Germline CDR1 is SGHRS and CDR2 is YFSETQ. Trimming took 0 bases from V and 0 from J; bases not matched to a gene: 11. The CDR3 contains 19 residues. CDR3 amino acids: CASSLVTGTRPLAKNIQYF. The CDR3 bases are TGCGCCAGCAGCTTGGTAACCGGGACTAGGCCATTAGCCAAAAACATTCAGTACTTC.

This clonotype was found many times. This chain connects TRBV3-1 to TRBJ1-6, with 10 positions matching TRBD1. CDR3 size: 14 residues. Germline V gives CDR1 LGHDT, CDR2 YNNKEL (reference sequence). V lost 10 bases to trimming and J lost 10 bases; unmatched junction nucleotides: 10. As DNA, the CDR3 is TGTGCCACCAAAGTCGGGACAGGGGTATCACCCCTCCACTTT. Its translation is CATKVGTGVSPLHF. Complete variable domain (other parts from reference TRBV3-1 and TRBJ1-6): DTAVSQTPKYLVTQMGNDKSIKCEQNLGHDTMYWYKQDSKKFLKIMFSYNNKELIINETVPNRFSPKSPDKAHLNLHINSLELGDSAVYFCATKVGTGVSPLHFGNGTRLTVT.

The CDR3 loop reads CATSRDRALRETQYF. The CDR3 bases are TGTGCCACCAGCAGAGATAGGGCCCTCCGAGAGACCCAGTACTTC. The chain uses TRBV15 and TRBJ2-5; D is uncertain. There are 15 residues in the CDR3. Trimming stripped 0 bases from V and 4 bases from J, with 12 bases between. CDR1 is LNHNV and CDR2 is YYDKDF in the germline V gene (reference sequence). Variable domain in full (rest from reference TRBV15 and TRBJ2-5): DAMVIQNPRYQVTQFGKPVTLSCSQTLNHNVMYWYQQKSSQAPKLLFHYYDKDFNNEADTPDNFQSRRPNTSFCFLDIRSPGLGDTAMYLCATSRDRALRETQYFGPGTRLLVL.